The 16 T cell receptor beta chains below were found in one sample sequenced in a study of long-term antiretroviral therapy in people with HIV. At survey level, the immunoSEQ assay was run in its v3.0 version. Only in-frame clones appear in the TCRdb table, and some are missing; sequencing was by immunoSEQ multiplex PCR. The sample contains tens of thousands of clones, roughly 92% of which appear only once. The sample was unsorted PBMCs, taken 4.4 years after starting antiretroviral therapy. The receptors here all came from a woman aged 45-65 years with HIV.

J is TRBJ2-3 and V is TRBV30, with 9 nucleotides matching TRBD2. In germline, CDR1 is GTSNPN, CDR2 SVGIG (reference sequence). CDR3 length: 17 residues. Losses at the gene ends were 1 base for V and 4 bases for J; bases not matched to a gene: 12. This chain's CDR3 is CAWSDERTSAGSDTQYF. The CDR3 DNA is TGTGCCTGGAGTGACGAAAGGACTAGCGCGGGTTCAGATACGCAGTATTTT.

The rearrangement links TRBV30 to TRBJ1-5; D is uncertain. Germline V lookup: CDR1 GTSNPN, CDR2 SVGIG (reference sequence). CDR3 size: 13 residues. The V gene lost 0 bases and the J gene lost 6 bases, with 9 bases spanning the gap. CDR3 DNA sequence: TGTGCCTGGAGTGTAGTAAATAGTCAGCCCCAGCATTTT. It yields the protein CAWSVVNSQPQHF.

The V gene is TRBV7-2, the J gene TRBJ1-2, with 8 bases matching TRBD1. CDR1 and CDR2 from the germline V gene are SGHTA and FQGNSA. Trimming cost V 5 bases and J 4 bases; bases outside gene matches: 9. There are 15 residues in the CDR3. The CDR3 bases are TGTGCCAGCAGCCTAGACAGGGGTGGGGGCTATGGCTACACCTTC. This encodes CASSLDRGGGYGYTF.

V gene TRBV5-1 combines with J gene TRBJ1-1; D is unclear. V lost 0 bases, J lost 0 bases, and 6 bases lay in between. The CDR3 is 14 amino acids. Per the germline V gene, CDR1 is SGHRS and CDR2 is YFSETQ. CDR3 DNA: TGCGCCAGCAGCTTGGTTAAGTTGAACACTGAAGCTTTCTTT. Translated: CASSLVKLNTEAFF.

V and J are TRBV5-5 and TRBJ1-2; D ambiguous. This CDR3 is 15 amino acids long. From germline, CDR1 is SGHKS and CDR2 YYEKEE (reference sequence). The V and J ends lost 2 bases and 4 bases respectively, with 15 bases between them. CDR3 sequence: CASSLTPPGTYGYTF. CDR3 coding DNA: TGTGCCAGCAGCTTAACTCCCCCCGGCACCTATGGCTACACCTTC. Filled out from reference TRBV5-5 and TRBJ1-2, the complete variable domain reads DAGVTQSPTHLIKTRGQQVTLRCSPISGHKSVSWYQQVLGQGPQFIFQYYEKEERGRGNFPDRFSARQFPNYSSELNVNALLLGDSALYLCASSLTPPGTYGYTFGSGTRLTVV.

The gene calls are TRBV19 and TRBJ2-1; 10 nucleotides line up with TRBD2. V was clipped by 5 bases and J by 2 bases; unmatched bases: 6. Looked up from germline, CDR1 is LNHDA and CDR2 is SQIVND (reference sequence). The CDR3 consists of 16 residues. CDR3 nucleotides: TGTGCCAGTAGTGGAAGCCTAGCGGGAGCCTACAATGAGCAGTTCTTC. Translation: CASSGSLAGAYNEQFF.

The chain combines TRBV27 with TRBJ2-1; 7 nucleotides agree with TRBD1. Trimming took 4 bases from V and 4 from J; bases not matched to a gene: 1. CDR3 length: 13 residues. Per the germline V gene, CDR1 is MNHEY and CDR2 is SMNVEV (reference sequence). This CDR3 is CASSWGQYNEQFF. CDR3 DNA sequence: TGTGCCAGCAGTTGGGGACAGTACAATGAGCAGTTCTTC.

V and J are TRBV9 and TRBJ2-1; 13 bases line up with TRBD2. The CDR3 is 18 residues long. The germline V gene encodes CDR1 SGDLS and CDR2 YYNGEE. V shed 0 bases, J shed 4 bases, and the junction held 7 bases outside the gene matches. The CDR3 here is CASSVGGLAGATYNEQFF. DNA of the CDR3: TGTGCCAGCAGCGTAGGAGGACTAGCGGGGGCCACGTACAATGAGCAGTTCTTC.

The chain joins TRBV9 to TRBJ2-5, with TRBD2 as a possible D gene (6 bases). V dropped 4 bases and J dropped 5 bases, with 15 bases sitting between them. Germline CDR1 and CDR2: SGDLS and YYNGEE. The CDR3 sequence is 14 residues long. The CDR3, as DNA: TGTGCCAGCAGCACGATGCCCCGGGGGGAGACCCAGTACTTC. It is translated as CASSTMPRGETQYF. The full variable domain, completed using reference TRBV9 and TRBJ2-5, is DSGVTQTPKHLITATGQRVTLRCSPRSGDLSVYWYQQSLDQGLQFLIQYYNGEERAKGNILERFSAQQFPDLHSELNLSSLELGDSALYFCASSTMPRGETQYFGPGTRLLVL.

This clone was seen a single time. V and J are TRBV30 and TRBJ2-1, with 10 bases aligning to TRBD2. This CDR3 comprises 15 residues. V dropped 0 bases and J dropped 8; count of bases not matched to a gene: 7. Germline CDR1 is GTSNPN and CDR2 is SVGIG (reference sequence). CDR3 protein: CAWSVRSGGVDEQFF. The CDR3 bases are TGTGCCTGGAGTGTACGGAGCGGGGGGGTCGATGAGCAGTTCTTC.

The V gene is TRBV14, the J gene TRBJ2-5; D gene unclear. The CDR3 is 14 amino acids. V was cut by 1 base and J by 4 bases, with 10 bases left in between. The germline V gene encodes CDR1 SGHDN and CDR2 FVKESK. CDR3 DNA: TGTGCCAGCAGCCAAGGTGCCTCTGTAGAGACCCAGTACTTC. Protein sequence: CASSQGASVETQYF.

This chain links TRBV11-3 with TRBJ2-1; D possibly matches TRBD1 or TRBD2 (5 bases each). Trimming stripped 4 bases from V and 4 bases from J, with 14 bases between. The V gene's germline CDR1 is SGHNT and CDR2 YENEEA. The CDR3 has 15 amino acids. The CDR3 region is CASSSAIGTYNEQFF. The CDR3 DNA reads TGTGCCAGCAGCTCGGCAATTGGGACGTACAATGAGCAGTTCTTC.

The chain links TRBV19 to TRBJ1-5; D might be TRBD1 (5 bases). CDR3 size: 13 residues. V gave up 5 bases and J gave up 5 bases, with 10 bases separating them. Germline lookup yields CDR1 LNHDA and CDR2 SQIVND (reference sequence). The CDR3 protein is CASSVQGDQPQHF. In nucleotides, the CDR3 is TGTGCCAGTAGTGTTCAGGGTGATCAGCCCCAGCATTTT.

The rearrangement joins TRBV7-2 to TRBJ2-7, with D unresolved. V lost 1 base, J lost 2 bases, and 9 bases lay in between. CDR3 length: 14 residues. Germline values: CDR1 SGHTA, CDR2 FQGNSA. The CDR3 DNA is TGTGCCAGCAGCTTAGTGGTGTTCCCCTACGAGCAGTACTTC. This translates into CASSLVVFPYEQYF.

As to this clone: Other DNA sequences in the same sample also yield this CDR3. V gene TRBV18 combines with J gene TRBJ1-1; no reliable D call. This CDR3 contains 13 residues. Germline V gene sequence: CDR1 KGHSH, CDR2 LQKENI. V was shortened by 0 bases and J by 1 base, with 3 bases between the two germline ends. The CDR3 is CASSPPENTEAFF. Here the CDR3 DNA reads TGTGCCAGCTCACCACCAGAGAACACTGAAGCTTTCTTT.

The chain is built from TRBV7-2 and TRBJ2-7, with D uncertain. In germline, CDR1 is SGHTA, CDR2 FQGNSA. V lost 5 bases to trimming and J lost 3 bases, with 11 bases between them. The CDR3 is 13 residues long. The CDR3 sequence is CASSPITSYEQYF. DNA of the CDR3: TGTGCCAGCAGCCCCATCACGAGCTACGAGCAGTACTTC. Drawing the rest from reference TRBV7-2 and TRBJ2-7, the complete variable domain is GAGVSQSPSNKVTEKGKDVELRCDPISGHTALYWYRQSLGQGLEFLIYFQGNSAPDKSGLPSDRFSAERTGGSVSTLTIQRTQQEDSAVYLCASSPITSYEQYFGPGTRLTVT.